The 16 T cell receptor beta chains below all came from one sample that was sequenced in a study of PD-L1 blockade in urothelial cancer. The repertoire was sequenced with immunoSEQ multiplex PCR; TCRdb's copy has only in-frame clones and lacks some. The data hold about 37,000 clones, with 82% observed a single time. Sequencing used PBMCs, obtained around atezolizumab (anti-PD-L1) treatment. The receptors originated from a man in his sixties with urothelial cancer.

The chain joins TRBV5-1 to TRBJ2-7; 9 nucleotides agree with TRBD1. The CDR3 spans 15 residues. Germline values: CDR1 SGHRS, CDR2 YFSETQ. The junction had 7 bases not matched to a gene; V was cut back by 4 bases and J by 2 bases. CDR3 protein: CASSPGTGRAYEQYF. The CDR3, as DNA: TGCGCCAGCAGCCCGGGGACAGGGCGAGCCTACGAGCAGTACTTC.

The chain is built from TRBV28 and TRBJ2-1; D might be TRBD1 (6 bases). CDR3 length: 13 amino acids. Germline lookup yields CDR1 MDHEN and CDR2 SYDVKM. The V end lost 5 bases, the J end lost 4 bases, and 9 bases lay between the germline ends. CDR3 residues: CASSPQGYNEQFF. The CDR3 nucleotides are TGTGCCAGCAGTCCCCAGGGGTACAATGAGCAGTTCTTC.

This clone appeared a few times. The rearrangement links TRBV2 to TRBJ1-2, with 7 bases matching TRBD1. The CDR3 has 16 amino acids. The ends lost 1 base at V and 5 bases at J; junction bases unmatched: 10. Germline-derived CDR1 and CDR2 are SNHLY and FYNNEI. The CDR3 sequence: CASSEGLRGLEYGYTF. The CDR3 DNA reads as TGTGCCAGCAGTGAAGGTTTAAGGGGGCTAGAATATGGCTACACCTTC.

The rearrangement uses TRBV9 and TRBJ2-3; D gene uncertain. The CDR3 extends over 13 amino acids. The V and J ends lost 4 bases and 3 bases respectively, with 9 bases between them. In germline, CDR1 is SGDLS, CDR2 YYNGEE. The CDR3: CASSPGETDTQYF. The DNA of the CDR3 is TGTGCCAGCAGCCCGGGTGAGACAGATACGCAGTATTTT. The full variable domain, with the rest looked up from reference TRBV9 and TRBJ2-3, is DSGVTQTPKHLITATGQRVTLRCSPRSGDLSVYWYQQSLDQGLQFLIQYYNGEERAKGNILERFSAQQFPDLHSELNLSSLELGDSALYFCASSPGETDTQYFGPGTRLTVL.

The rearrangement uses TRBV5-1 and TRBJ2-5; TRBD1 agrees at 9 bases. Germline V gene data show CDR1 as SGHRS and CDR2 as YFSETQ. V was pared by 2 bases and J by 3 bases, with 11 bases of the junction left unmatched. This CDR3 region has 17 residues. The DNA for the CDR3 is TGCGCCAGCAGCTTCCCCTCGGACAGGGGTGCCGAAGAGACCCAGTACTTC. Translating it yields CASSFPSDRGAEETQYF.

The chain combines TRBV19 with TRBJ2-7; 8 positions match TRBD1. Trimming at V came to 4 bases and at J to 2 bases, leaving 10 bases not matched to a gene. Germline loops: CDR1 LNHDA, CDR2 SQIVND (reference sequence). CDR3 size: 16 residues. CDR3 amino acids: CASSKGQGTSPYEQYF. The CDR3 DNA reads as TGTGCCAGTAGTAAAGGACAGGGAACATCCCCCTACGAGCAGTACTTC.

The rearrangement uses TRBV11-2 and TRBJ1-6; 10 positions match TRBD1. Per the germline V gene, CDR1 is SGHAT and CDR2 is FQNNGV. With V trimmed by 8 bases and J by 7 bases, 11 bases remained unmatched. The CDR3 runs 16 residues. This CDR3 is CASGTRWTGGNSPLHF. CDR3 DNA: TGTGCCAGCGGGACCAGATGGACAGGGGGAAATTCACCCCTCCACTTT.

V and J are TRBV28 and TRBJ1-3; TRBD1 might be the D (5 bases). Germline-derived CDR1 and CDR2 are MDHEN and SYDVKM. The CDR3 spans 14 residues. Trimming took 3 bases from V and 0 from J, leaving 6 bases between them. Here the CDR3 DNA reads TGTGCCAGCAGTTTTGGGGCCTCTGGAAACACCATATATTTT. Its translation: CASSFGASGNTIYF.

CDR3 amino acids: CASSPWLRNPEQYF. In nucleotides, the CDR3 is TGTGCCAGCAGCCCCTGGCTCAGGAATCCCGAGCAGTACTTC. V is TRBV5-5 and J is TRBJ2-7; D is ambiguous. Trimming cost V 4 bases and J 6 bases, with 17 bases left between them. The germline V gene encodes CDR1 SGHKS and CDR2 YYEKEE (reference sequence). The CDR3 covers 14 residues.

This clone appeared a few times. For the CDR3, the DNA is TGCAGCGTTGACCCCCTGGGACAGGACACTATTAGCACAGATACGCAGTATTTT. This sequence encodes CSVDPLGQDTISTDTQYF. The rearrangement links TRBV29-1 to TRBJ2-3; 8 positions match TRBD1. V gave up 3 bases and J gave up 0 bases; unmatched junction bases: 14. Germline values: CDR1 SQVTM, CDR2 ANQGSEA. The CDR3 length is 18 residues.

The chain couples TRBV7-2 to TRBJ2-1; 7 nucleotides align to TRBD2. The V gene's germline CDR1 is SGHTA and CDR2 FQGNSA. With V trimmed by 6 bases and J by 12 bases, 20 bases remained unmatched. The CDR3 spans 16 residues. The CDR3 bases are TGTGCCAGCAGTCCGGGGGGAGAGTTAGGCGGCTCTCGGCAGTTCTTC. The encoded protein is CASSPGGELGGSRQFF.

This chain uses TRBV29-1 with TRBJ2-2, with 8 bases that match TRBD2. Germline CDR1 reads SQVTM; CDR2 reads ANQGSEA. This CDR3 has 17 amino acids. Germline trimming cut 5 bases from V and 4 bases from J; bases unmatched to any gene: 15. In DNA, the CDR3 is TGCAGCGTTTTCCGAGGGGGGCGCGGGGGGAGCACCGGGGAGCTGTTTTTT. Translating it yields CSVFRGGRGGSTGELFF.

This clone was observed once. The rearrangement uses TRBV6-1 and TRBJ1-1; D call uncertain. Germline CDR1 is MNHNS and CDR2 is SASEGT. Trimming removed 2 bases at V and 1 base at J, with 14 bases between. The length of the CDR3 is 16 residues. CDR3 sequence: CASSETYSRRNTEAFF. In DNA form, the CDR3 reads TGTGCCAGCAGTGAAACTTATTCGCGAAGGAACACTGAAGCTTTCTTT.

J is TRBJ1-1 and V is TRBV7-2; TRBD1 is a possible D gene (5 bases). The V end lost 0 bases, the J end lost 1 base, and 6 bases lay between the germline ends. Germline V CDR1 and CDR2: SGHTA, FQGNSA. The CDR3 loop spans 14 amino acids. Here the CDR3 reads CASSLAQGNTEAFF. CDR3 DNA: TGTGCCAGCAGCTTAGCCCAGGGGAACACTGAAGCTTTCTTT.

This chain uses TRBV19 with TRBJ2-2, with 8 nucleotides matching TRBD1. Germline CDR1 and CDR2: LNHDA and SQIVND (reference sequence). This CDR3 region has 15 residues. The J segment lost 4 bases and the V segment lost 7 bases, leaving 8 bases of the junction unmatched. The CDR3 region is CASNSYRGSTGELFF. The CDR3 DNA reads as TGTGCCAGTAACTCTTACAGGGGGAGCACCGGGGAGCTGTTTTTT.

This sequence joins TRBV4-2 and TRBJ1-4; D not certain. In germline, CDR1 is LGHNA, CDR2 YNFKEQ. V shed 4 bases and J shed 4 bases, with 16 bases lying between them. The CDR3 sequence is 16 residues long. Written as DNA, the CDR3 is TGTGCCAGCAGCCCCAGCGGATCATACGTTAATGAAAAACTGTTTTTT. Its translation is CASSPSGSYVNEKLFF.